This T cell receptor (beta chain) came from a study of blood T cell repertoires in COVID-19. Study summary: PBMCs, B-cell-depleted T cells, or T cells provided the cDNA or gDNA that made up the material.

How the authors handled the data: By means of reference gene primer amplification, nucleated cell counts were estimated. The data were produced by immunoSEQ multiplex PCR, yet TCRdb's version contains in-frame clones alone and is incomplete. V and J calls and clone size are copied from that table; D and trimming were computed from the DNA. The profile shows 150,000 or so clones, 78% of them singletons. Germline CDR1 is SGHRS and CDR2 is YFSETQ. This CDR3 contains 18 residues. V shed 2 bases, J shed 3 bases, and the junction held 13 bases outside the gene matches. The rearrangement uses TRBV5-1 and TRBJ2-1; 8 bases agree with TRBD1. This clonotype originated in a man at least 80 years old with acute or convalescent COVID-19. Sequencing was performed on peripheral blood. The CDR3 sequence: CASSLRPGTGILYNEQFF. CDR3 nucleotide sequence: TGCGCCAGCAGCTTACGGCCCGGGACAGGAATACTCTACAATGAGCAGTTCTTC.